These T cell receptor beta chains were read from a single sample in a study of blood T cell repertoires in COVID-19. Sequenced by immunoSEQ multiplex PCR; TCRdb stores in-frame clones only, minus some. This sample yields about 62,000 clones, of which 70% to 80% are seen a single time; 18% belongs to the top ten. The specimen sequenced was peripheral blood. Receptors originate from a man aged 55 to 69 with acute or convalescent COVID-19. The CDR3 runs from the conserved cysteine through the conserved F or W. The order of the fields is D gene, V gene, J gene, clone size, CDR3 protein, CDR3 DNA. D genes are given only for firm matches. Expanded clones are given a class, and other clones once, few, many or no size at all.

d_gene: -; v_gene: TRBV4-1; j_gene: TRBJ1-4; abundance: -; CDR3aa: CASARRWSSNEKLFF; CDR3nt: TGCGCCAGCGCCCGTCGTTGGAGTTCTAATGAAAAACTGTTTTTT
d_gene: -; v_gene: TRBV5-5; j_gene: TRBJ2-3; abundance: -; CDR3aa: CASSLRVIGGDQSDTQYF; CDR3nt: TGTGCCAGCAGCTTGAGGGTTATAGGGGGGGATCAGAGTGATACGCAGTATTTT
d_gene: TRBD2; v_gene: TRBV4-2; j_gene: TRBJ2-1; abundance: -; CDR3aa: CASSQDFPPSGGNEQFF; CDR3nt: TGTGCCAGCAGCCAAGATTTCCCCCCTAGCGGGGGCAATGAGCAGTTCTTC
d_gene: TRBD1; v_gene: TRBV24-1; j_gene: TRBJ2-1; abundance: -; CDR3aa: CATGRDRGENEQFF; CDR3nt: TGTGCCACCGGACGGGACAGGGGTGAGAATGAGCAGTTCTTC
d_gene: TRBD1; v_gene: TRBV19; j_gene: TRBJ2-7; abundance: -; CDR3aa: CASSIVYGQGADEQYF; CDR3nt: TGTGCCAGTAGTATAGTATACGGGCAGGGGGCTGACGAGCAGTACTTC
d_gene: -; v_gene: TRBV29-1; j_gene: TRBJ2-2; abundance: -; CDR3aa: CSVPAANTGELFF; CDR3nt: TGCAGCGTACCCGCGGCCAACACCGGGGAGCTGTTTTTT
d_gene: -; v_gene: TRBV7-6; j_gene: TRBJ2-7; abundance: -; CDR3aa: CASSLAGVGSNEQYF; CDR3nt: TGTGCCAGCAGCTTAGCGGGCGTAGGTAGTAACGAGCAGTACTTC
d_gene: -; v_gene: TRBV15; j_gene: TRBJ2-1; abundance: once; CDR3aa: CATSRDWGEYNEQFF; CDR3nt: TGTGCCACCAGCAGAGATTGGGGAGAATACAATGAGCAGTTCTTC
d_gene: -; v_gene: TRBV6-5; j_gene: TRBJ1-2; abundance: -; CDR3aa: CASSPPGGDYGYTF; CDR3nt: TGTGCCAGCAGTCCGCCGGGGGGTGACTATGGCTACACCTTC
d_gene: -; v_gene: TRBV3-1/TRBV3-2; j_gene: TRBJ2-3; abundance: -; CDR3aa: CASSQAARSGYTDTQYF; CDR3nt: TGTGCCAGCAGCCAAGCTGCCCGGAGCGGATACACAGATACGCAGTATTTT
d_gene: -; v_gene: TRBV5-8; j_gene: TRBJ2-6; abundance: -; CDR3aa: CASSPDMSGANVLTF; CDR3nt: TGTGCCAGCAGCCCCGACATGTCTGGGGCCAACGTCCTGACTTTC
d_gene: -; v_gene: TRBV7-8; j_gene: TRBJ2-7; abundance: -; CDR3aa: CASSRQQGLRTYEQYF; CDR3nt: TGTGCCAGCAGCAGACAACAGGGCTTAAGGACCTACGAGCAGTACTTC
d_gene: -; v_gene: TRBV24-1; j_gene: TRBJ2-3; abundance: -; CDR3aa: CATSDAGSVSTDTQYF; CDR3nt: TGTGCCACCAGTGACGCAGGTAGCGTGAGCACAGATACGCAGTATTTT
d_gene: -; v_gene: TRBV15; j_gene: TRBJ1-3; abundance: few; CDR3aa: CATSPLKRAGNTIYF; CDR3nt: TGTGCCACCAGCCCCCTAAAGAGAGCTGGAAACACCATATATTTT
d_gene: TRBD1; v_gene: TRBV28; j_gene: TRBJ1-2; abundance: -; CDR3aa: CASSLSQGVVNYGYTF; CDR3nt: TGTGCCAGCAGTTTATCCCAGGGGGTTGTTAACTATGGCTACACCTTC
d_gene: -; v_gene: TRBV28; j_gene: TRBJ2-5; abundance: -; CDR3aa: CASTTRQETQYF; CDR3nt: TGTGCCAGCACGACTAGACAAGAGACCCAGTACTTC